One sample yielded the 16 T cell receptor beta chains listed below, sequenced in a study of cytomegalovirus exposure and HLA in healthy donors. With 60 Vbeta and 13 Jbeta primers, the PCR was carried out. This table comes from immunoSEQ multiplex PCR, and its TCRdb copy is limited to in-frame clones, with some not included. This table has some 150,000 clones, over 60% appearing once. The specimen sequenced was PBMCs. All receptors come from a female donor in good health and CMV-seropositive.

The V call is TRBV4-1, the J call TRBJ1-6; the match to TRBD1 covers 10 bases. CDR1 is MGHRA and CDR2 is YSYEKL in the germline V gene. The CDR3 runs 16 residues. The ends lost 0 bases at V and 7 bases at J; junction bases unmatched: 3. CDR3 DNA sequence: TGCGCCAGCAGCCAAGATTCGGGACAGGGGAATTCACCCCTCCACTTT. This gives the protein CASSQDSGQGNSPLHF.

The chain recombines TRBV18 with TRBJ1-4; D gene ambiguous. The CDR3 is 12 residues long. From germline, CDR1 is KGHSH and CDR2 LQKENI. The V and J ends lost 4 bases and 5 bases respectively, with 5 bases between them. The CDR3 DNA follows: TGTGCCAGCTCACTCTCCAATGAAAAACTGTTTTTT. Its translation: CASSLSNEKLFF.

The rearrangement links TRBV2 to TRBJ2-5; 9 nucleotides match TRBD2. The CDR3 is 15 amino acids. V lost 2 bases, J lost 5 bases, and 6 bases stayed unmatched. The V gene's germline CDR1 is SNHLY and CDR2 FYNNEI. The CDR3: CASSELAGMRETQYF. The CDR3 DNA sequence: TGTGCCAGCAGTGAACTAGCGGGGATGCGGGAGACCCAGTACTTC.

Here the CDR3 reads CASSEGASGSPYNEQFF. In DNA, the CDR3 is TGCGCCAGCAGTGAGGGGGCTAGCGGGAGCCCCTACAATGAGCAGTTCTTC. J is TRBJ2-1 and V is TRBV10-1; TRBD2 matches 10 bases. This CDR3 contains 17 residues. Germline V gene data show CDR1 as WNHNN and CDR2 as SYGVQD (reference sequence). J lost 2 bases, V lost 2 bases, and 6 bases had no gene match.

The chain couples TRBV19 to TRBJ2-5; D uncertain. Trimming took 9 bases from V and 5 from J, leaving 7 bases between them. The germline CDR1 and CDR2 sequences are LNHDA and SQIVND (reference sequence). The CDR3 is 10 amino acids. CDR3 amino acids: CASRGETQYF. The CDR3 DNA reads TGTGCCAGCCGCGGTGAGACCCAGTACTTC.

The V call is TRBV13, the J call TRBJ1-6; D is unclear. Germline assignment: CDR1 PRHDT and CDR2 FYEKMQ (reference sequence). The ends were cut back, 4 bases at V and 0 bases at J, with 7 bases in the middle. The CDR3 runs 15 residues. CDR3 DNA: TGTGCCAGCAGCTCCCGGAGCTCCTATAATTCACCCCTCCACTTT. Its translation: CASSSRSSYNSPLHF.

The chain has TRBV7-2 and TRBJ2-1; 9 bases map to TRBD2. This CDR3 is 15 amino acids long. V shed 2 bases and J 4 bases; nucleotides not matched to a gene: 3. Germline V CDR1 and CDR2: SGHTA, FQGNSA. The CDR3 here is CASSLLAGAYNEQFF. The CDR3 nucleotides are TGTGCCAGCAGCTTATTAGCGGGGGCTTACAATGAGCAGTTCTTC. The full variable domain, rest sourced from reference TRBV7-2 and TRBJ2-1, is GAGVSQSPSNKVTEKGKDVELRCDPISGHTALYWYRQSLGQGLEFLIYFQGNSAPDKSGLPSDRFSAERTGGSVSTLTIQRTQQEDSAVYLCASSLLAGAYNEQFFGPGTRLTVL.

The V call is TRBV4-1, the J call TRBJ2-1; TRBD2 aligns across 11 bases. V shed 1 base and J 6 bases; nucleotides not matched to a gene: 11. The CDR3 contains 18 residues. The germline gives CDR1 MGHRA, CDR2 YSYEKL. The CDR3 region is CASSQGSLAGGWVNEQFF. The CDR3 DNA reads TGCGCCAGCAGCCAAGGTTCCCTAGCGGGAGGCTGGGTCAATGAGCAGTTCTTC.

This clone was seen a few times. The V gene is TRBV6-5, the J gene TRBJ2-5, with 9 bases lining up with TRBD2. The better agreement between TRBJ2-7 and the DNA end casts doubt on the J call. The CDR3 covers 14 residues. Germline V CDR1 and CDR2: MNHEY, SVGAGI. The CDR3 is CASSTIAGDDEQYF. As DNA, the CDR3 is TGTGCCAGCAGTACCATAGCGGGGGATGACGAGCAGTACTTC.

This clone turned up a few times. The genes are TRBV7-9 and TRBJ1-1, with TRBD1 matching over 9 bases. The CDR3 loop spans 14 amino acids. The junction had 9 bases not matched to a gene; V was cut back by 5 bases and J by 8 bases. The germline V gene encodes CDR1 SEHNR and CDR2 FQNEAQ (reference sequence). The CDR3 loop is CASSPGTGIAEAFF. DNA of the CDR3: TGTGCCAGCAGCCCCGGGACAGGGATCGCCGAAGCTTTCTTT.

The CDR3 region is CATSQILREIYEQYF. CDR3 DNA: TGTGCCACCAGCCAAATACTCAGGGAAATCTACGAGCAGTACTTC. V usage is TRBV15 and J usage is TRBJ2-7; maybe TRBD1 (5 bases). V lost 5 bases, J lost 3 bases, and 17 bases lay in between. The CDR3 covers 15 residues. Germline V CDR1 and CDR2: LNHNV, YYDKDF (reference sequence).

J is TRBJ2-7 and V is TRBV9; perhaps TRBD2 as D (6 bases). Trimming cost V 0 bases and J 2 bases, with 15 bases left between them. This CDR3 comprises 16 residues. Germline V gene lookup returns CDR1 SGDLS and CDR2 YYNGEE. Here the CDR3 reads CASSVGPGSDAYEQYF. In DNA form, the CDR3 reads TGTGCCAGCAGCGTAGGACCCGGGAGTGACGCCTACGAGCAGTACTTC.

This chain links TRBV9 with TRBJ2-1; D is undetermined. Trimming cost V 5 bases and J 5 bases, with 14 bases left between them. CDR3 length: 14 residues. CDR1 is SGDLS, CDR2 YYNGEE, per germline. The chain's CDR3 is CASSPDGRDNEQFF. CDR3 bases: TGTGCCAGCAGTCCCGACGGCCGGGACAATGAGCAGTTCTTC.

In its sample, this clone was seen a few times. The chain's CDR3 is CASSVGVAGGYNEQFF. CDR3 DNA: TGTGCCAGCAGCGTAGGAGTAGCGGGGGGCTACAATGAGCAGTTCTTC. This chain links TRBV27 with TRBJ2-1; 10 bases line up with TRBD2. This CDR3 spans 16 amino acids. V lost 6 bases, J lost 3 bases, and 8 bases stayed unmatched. In germline, CDR1 is MNHEY, CDR2 SMNVEV (reference sequence).

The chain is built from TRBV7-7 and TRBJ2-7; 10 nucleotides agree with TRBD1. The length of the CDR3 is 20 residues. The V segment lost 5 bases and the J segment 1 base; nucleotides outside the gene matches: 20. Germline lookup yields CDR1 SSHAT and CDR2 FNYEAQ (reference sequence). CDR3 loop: CASSPTTHPPGTGESYEQYF. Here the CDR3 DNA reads TGTGCCAGCAGCCCAACCACGCACCCACCCGGGACAGGGGAGTCCTACGAGCAGTACTTC.

CDR3 nucleotide sequence: TGTGCCAGCAGCCCTGGGACTAGCGGGCCCCCTGGCACCGGGGAGCTGTTTTTT. This translates into CASSPGTSGPPGTGELFF. The V call is TRBV7-9, the J call TRBJ2-2; 12 nucleotides match TRBD2. This CDR3 has 18 residues. Germline lookup yields CDR1 SEHNR and CDR2 FQNEAQ (reference sequence). V was clipped by 5 bases and J by 4 bases; unmatched bases: 11.